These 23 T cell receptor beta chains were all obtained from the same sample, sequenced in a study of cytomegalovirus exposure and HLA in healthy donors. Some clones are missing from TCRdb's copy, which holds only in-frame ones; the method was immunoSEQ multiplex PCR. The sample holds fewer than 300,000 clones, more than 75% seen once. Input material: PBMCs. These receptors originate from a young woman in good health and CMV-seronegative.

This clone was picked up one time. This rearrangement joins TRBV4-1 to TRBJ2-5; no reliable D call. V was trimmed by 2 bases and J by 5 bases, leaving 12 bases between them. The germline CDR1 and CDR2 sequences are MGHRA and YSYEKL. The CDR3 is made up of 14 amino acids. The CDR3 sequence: CASSQKDRFETQYF. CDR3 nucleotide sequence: TGCGCCAGCAGCCAAAAAGATCGGTTTGAGACCCAGTACTTC.

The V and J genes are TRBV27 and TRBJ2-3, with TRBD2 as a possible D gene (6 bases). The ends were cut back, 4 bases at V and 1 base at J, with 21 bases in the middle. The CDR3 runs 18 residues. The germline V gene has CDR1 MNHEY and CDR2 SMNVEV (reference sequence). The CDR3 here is CASSWLATRQEGTDTQYF. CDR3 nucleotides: TGTGCCAGCAGTTGGCTAGCGACCCGCCAAGAGGGCACAGATACGCAGTATTTT.

The CDR3 DNA is TGTGCCAGCAGCACCCTGAACGTGGGGGACAGGGAAGGGATAACCCCCTACGAGCAGTACTTC. Translation gives CASSTLNVGDREGITPYEQYF. The chain combines TRBV28 with TRBJ2-7; 9 nucleotides match TRBD1. CDR3 size: 21 residues. CDR1 MDHEN and CDR2 SYDVKM come from the germline V gene. After removal of 6 bases from V and 2 bases from J, the junction contained 26 bases not matched to a gene.

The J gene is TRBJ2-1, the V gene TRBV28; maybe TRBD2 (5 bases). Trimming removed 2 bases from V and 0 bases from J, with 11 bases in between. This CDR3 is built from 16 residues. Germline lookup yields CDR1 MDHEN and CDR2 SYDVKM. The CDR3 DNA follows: TGTGCCAGCAGTTTAATGAGGGCTGGCTCCTACAATGAGCAGTTCTTC. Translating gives CASSLMRAGSYNEQFF. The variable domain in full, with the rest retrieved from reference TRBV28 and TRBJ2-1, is DVKVTQSSRYLVKRTGEKVFLECVQDMDHENMFWYRQDPGLGLRLIYFSYDVKMKEKGDIPEGYSVSREKKERFSLILESASTNQTSMYLCASSLMRAGSYNEQFFGPGTRLTVL.

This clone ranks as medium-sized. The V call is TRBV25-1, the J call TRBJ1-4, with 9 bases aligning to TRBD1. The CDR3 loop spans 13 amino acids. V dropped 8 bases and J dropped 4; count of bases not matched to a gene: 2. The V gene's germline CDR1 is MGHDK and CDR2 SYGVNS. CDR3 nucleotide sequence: TGTGCCAGCGAGGGACAGGGTAATGAAAAACTGTTTTTT. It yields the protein CASEGQGNEKLFF.

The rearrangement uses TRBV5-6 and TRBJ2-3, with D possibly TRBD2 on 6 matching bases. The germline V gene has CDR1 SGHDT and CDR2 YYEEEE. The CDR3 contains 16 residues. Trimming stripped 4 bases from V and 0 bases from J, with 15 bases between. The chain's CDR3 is CASSGPGLTSTDTQYF. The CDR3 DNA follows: TGTGCCAGCAGCGGGCCGGGACTCACTAGCACAGATACGCAGTATTTT.

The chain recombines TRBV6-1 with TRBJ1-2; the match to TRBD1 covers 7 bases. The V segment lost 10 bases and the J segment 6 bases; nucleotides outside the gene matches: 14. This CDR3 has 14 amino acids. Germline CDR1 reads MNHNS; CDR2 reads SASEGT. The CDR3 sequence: CAIGTELTIDGYTF. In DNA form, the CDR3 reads TGTGCCATCGGGACAGAGTTGACTATAGATGGCTACACCTTC.

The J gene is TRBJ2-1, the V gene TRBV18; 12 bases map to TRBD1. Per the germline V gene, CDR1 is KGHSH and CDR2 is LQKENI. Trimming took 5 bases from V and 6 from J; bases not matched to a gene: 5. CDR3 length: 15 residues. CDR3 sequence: CASSDGTGGLNEQFF. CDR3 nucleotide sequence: TGTGCCAGCTCAGATGGGACAGGGGGCCTCAATGAGCAGTTCTTC.

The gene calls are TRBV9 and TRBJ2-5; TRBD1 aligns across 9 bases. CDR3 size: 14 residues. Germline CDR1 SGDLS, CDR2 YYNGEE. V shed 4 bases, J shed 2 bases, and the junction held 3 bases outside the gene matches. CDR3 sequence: CASSSGTGQETQYF. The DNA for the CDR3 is TGTGCCAGCAGCTCGGGGACAGGGCAAGAGACCCAGTACTTC.

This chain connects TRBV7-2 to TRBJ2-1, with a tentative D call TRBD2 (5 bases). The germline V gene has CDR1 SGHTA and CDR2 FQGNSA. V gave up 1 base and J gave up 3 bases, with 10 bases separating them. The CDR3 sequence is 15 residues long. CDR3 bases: TGTGCCAGCAGCTTAGAGGGAGTGAGCTACAATGAGCAGTTCTTC. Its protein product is CASSLEGVSYNEQFF.

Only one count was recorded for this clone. CDR3 region: CASSQTLAGAGELFF. In nucleotides, the CDR3 is TGTGCCAGCAGCCAAACCCTAGCGGGAGCCGGGGAGCTGTTTTTT. The rearrangement joins TRBV7-3 to TRBJ2-2; 10 positions agree with TRBD2. Germline assignment: CDR1 SGHTA and CDR2 FQGTGA. The CDR3 spans 15 residues. J was trimmed by 6 bases and V by 5 bases; bases with no gene match: 6.

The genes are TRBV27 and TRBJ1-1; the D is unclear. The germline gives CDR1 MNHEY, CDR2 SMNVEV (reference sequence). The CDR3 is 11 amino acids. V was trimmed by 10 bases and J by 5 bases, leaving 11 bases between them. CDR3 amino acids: CATATVTEAFF. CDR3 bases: TGTGCCACCGCCACAGTGACTGAAGCTTTCTTT.

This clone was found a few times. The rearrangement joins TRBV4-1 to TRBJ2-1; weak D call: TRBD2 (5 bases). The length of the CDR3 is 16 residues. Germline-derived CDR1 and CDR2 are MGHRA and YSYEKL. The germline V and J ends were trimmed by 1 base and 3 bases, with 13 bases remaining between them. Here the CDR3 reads CASSQGAGLSYNEQFF. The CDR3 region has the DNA TGCGCCAGCAGCCAAGGGGCCGGACTTAGCTACAATGAGCAGTTCTTC.

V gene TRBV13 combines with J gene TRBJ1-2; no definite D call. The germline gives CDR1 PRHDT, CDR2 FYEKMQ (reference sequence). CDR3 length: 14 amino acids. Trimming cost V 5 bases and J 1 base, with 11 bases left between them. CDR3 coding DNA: TGTGCCAGCAGCCCGTGGGAGCTTAACTATGGCTACACCTTC. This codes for CASSPWELNYGYTF.

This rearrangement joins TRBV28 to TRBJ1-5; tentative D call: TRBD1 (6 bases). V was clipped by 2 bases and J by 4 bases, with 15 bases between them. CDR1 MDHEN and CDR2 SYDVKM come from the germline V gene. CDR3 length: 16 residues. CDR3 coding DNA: TGTGCCAGCAGTTTAACCGGCCAGGGGTCGAATCAGCCCCAGCATTTT. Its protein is CASSLTGQGSNQPQHF.

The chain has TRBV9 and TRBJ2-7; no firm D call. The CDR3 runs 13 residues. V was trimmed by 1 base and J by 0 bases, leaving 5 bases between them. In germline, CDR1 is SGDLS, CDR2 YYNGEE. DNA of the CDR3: TGTGCCAGCAGCGTAACAGACTCCTACGAGCAGTACTTC. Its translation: CASSVTDSYEQYF. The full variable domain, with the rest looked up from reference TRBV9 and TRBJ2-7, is DSGVTQTPKHLITATGQRVTLRCSPRSGDLSVYWYQQSLDQGLQFLIQYYNGEERAKGNILERFSAQQFPDLHSELNLSSLELGDSALYFCASSVTDSYEQYFGPGTRLTVT.

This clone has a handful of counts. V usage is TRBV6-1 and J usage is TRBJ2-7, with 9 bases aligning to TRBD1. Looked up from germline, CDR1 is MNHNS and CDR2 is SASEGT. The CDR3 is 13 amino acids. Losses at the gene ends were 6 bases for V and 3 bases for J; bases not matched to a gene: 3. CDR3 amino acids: CASSPTGGYEQYF. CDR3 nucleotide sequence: TGTGCCAGCAGCCCGACAGGGGGCTACGAGCAGTACTTC.

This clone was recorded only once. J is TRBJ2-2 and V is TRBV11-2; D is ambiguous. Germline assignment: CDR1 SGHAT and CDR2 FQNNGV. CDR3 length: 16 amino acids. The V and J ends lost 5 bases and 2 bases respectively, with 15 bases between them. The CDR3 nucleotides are TGTGCCAGCAGCGTTGGTAGACTGGTAAACACCGGGGAGCTGTTTTTT. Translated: CASSVGRLVNTGELFF.

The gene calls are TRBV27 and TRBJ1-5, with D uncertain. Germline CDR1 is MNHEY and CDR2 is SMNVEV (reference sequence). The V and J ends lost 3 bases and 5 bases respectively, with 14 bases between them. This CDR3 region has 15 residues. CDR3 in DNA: TGTGCCAGCAGTTTTTCGGGGAAGTGGGATCAGCCCCAGCATTTT. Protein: CASSFSGKWDQPQHF.

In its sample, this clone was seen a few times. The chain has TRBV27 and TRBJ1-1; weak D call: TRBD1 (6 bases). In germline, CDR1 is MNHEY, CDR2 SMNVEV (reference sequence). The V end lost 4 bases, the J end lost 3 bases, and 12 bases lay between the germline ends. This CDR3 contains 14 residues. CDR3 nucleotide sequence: TGTGCCAGCAGTTGGAGCCAGGGGTACACTGAAGCTTTCTTT. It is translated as CASSWSQGYTEAFF.

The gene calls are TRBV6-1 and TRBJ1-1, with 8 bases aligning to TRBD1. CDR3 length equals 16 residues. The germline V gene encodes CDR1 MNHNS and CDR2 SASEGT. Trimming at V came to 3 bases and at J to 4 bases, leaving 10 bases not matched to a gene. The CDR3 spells CASSERTGRFFTEAFF. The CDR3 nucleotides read TGTGCCAGCAGTGAGCGGACAGGGCGATTTTTCACTGAAGCTTTCTTT.

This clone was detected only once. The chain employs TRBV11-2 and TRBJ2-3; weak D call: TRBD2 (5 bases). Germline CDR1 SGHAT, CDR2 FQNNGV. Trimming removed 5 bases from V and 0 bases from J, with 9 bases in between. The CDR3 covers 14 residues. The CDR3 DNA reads TGTGCCAGCAGCCTTCGGACTAGCACAGATACGCAGTATTTT. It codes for CASSLRTSTDTQYF.

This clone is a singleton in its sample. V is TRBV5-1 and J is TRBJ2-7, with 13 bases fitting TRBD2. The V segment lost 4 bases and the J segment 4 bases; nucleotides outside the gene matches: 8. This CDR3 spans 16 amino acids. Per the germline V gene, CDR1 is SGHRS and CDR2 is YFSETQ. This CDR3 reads CASSIGTSGISYEQYF. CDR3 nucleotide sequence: TGCGCCAGCAGCATCGGGACTAGCGGGATATCGTACGAGCAGTACTTC.